What follows are 9 T cell receptor beta chains derived from one specimen sequenced in a study of T-cell memory formation after mild COVID-19. Via MiXCR, TCRdb re-called the 5' RACE reads, giving one row per CDR3 protein. Of about 140,000 distinct CDR3 sequences in the sample, roughly 13% were seen once. Sample: PBMCs or a T cell subset sorted from them (not recorded which). The source of these receptors is an adult woman who had mild COVID-19 (a few samples of this study predate the infection). Cell type and time point are not known.

This clonotype was picked up a small number of times. V is TRBV20-1 and J is TRBJ2-3; 8 bases line up with TRBD2. CDR1 DFQATT and CDR2 SNEGSKA come from the germline V gene (reference sequence). This CDR3 spans 17 amino acids. The junction had 11 bases not matched to a gene; V was cut back by 1 base and J by 2 bases. The CDR3 loop is CSARGGSGLAITDTQYF. Here the CDR3 DNA reads TGCAGTGCTAGAGGGGGGTCAGGACTAGCCATCACAGATACGCAGTATTTT.

The rearrangement links TRBV25-1 to TRBJ1-4, with a weak D call TRBD1 (5 bases). V lost 9 bases and J lost 7, with 21 bases in between. The CDR3 is made up of 15 amino acids. Germline V gives CDR1 MGHDK, CDR2 SYGVNS. The chain's CDR3 is CASGGLTLQGEKLFF. CDR3 nucleotides: TGTGCCAGTGGGGGGTTAACTCTCCAGGGTGAAAAACTGTTTTTT.

This clonotype was counted between two and nine times. This chain joins TRBV6-2 or TRBV6-3 and TRBJ2-3, with D unresolved. Trimming removed 4 bases at V and 1 base at J, with 9 bases between. The CDR3 is 14 residues long. Germline assignment: CDR1 MNHEY and CDR2 SVGEGT. CDR3 sequence: CASSSWVGTDTQYF. As DNA, the CDR3 is TGTGCCAGCAGTTCCTGGGTGGGCACAGATACGCAGTATTTT.

V usage is TRBV9 and J usage is TRBJ1-1, with D perhaps matching TRBD1 (5 bases). CDR3 length equals 13 residues. CDR1 SGDLS and CDR2 YYNGEE come from the germline V gene. Trimming left V 2 bases short and J 10 bases short, with 15 bases between. The CDR3 reads CASSVSGVGGAFF. In DNA, the CDR3 is TGTGCCAGCAGCGTCTCCGGGGTGGGGGGAGCTTTCTTT.

This clonotype was seen only a few times. J is TRBJ1-2 and V is TRBV5-6, with TRBD1 matching 7 bases. This CDR3 is built from 15 residues. The V and J ends lost 0 bases and 7 bases, in that order; junction bases with no gene match: 9. The germline V gene encodes CDR1 SGHDT and CDR2 YYEEEE. The CDR3 is CASSLGGGGNFGYTF. The CDR3 DNA is TGTGCCAGCAGCTTGGGAGGAGGGGGCAATTTTGGCTACACCTTC.

This clonotype was counted many times. The V call is TRBV24-1, the J call TRBJ2-1; D is uncertain. CDR1 is KGHDR and CDR2 is SFDVKD in the germline V gene. The CDR3 consists of 12 residues. V was shortened by 3 bases and J by 10 bases, with 9 bases between the two germline ends. In nucleotides, the CDR3 is TGTGCCACCAGTGATAGGGCCTTAGAGCAGTTCTTC. It codes for CATSDRALEQFF.

Only a few counts were recorded for this clonotype. The gene calls are TRBV14 and TRBJ2-7; TRBD2 matches 13 bases. There are 17 residues in the CDR3. CDR1 is SGHDN and CDR2 is FVKESK in the germline V gene. Germline trimming cut 1 base from V and 1 base from J; bases unmatched to any gene: 4. The CDR3 spells CASSQAQGLAGSYEQYF. The CDR3, as DNA: TGTGCCAGCAGCCAAGCCCAGGGACTAGCGGGATCCTACGAGCAGTACTTC.

This clonotype was found a few times. The chain recombines TRBV27 with TRBJ2-1; a weak D match, TRBD2 (5 bases). Germline V gives CDR1 MNHEY, CDR2 SMNVEV (reference sequence). The V gene lost 3 bases and the J gene lost 0 bases, with 6 bases spanning the gap. The CDR3 contains 14 residues. The CDR3 protein is CASSFGNSYNEQFF. CDR3 nucleotide sequence: TGTGCCAGCAGTTTCGGGAACTCCTACAATGAGCAGTTCTTC.

The CDR3 DNA reads TGCGCCAGCAGCTTGGGGGTCACCTCGTACGAGCAGTACTTC. Its protein is CASSLGVTSYEQYF. The chain employs TRBV5-1 and TRBJ2-7; D is uncertain. This CDR3 has 14 amino acids. V gave up 0 bases and J gave up 4 bases, with 11 bases separating them. CDR1 is SGHRS and CDR2 is YFSETQ in the germline V gene.